A selection of T cell receptor beta chains follows, all from one sample in a study of T-cell reconstitution after alpha-beta-depleted transplantation in children. A single record per CDR3 protein comes from TCRdb applying MiXCR to the PCR reads. The table has 700,000 to 950,000 distinct CDR3 sequences, roughly 15% seen once. Sequencing was performed on PBMCs, mostly from graft donor cells, taken 360 days after TCRalphabeta/CD19-depleted stem cell transplant. The origin of the receptors is a male patient aged 5 to 17 who had a stem cell transplant for acute lymphoblastic leukemia, so the T cells may come from the graft donor. Each CDR3 is given with its conserved first and last residue. Fields, in order: CDR3 length, D gene, J gene, V gene, clone size, CDR3 DNA, CDR3 protein. D genes are given only for firm matches. The size entry is marked missing in some rows and otherwise reads once, few, many or a size class.

cdr3_length: 17; d_call: TRBD2; j_call: TRBJ2-1; v_call: TRBV24-1; clone_size: NA; cdr3_nt: TGTGCCACCAGTGAGGGCGGGAGGGCCCTAGACTACAATGAGCAGTTCTTC; cdr3_aa: CATSEGGRALDYNEQFF
cdr3_length: 17; d_call: TRBD2; j_call: TRBJ2-7; v_call: TRBV18; clone_size: NA; cdr3_nt: TGTGCCAGCTCACCGCTCTCTGTTAGCGGGAGGTCCTACGAGCAGTACTTC; cdr3_aa: CASSPLSVSGRSYEQYF
cdr3_length: 16; d_call: TRBD1; j_call: TRBJ1-5; v_call: TRBV3-1; clone_size: NA; cdr3_nt: TGTGCCAGCAGCGGACAGGGGGAGAGAGGCAATCAGCCCCAGCATTTT; cdr3_aa: CASSGQGERGNQPQHF
cdr3_length: 14; d_call: NA; j_call: TRBJ2-2; v_call: TRBV15; clone_size: NA; cdr3_nt: TGTGCCACCAGCAGGTACGGGAACACCGGGGAGCTGTTTTTT; cdr3_aa: CATSRYGNTGELFF
cdr3_length: 14; d_call: NA; j_call: TRBJ1-2; v_call: TRBV10-3; clone_size: NA; cdr3_nt: TGTGCCATCAGTGAGTCGATGGGAGTCTATGGCTACACCTTC; cdr3_aa: CAISESMGVYGYTF
cdr3_length: 14; d_call: TRBD2; j_call: TRBJ2-4; v_call: TRBV5-1; clone_size: many; cdr3_nt: TGCGCCAGCAAGCTAGCGGGAGCCAAAAACATTCAGTACTTC; cdr3_aa: CASKLAGAKNIQYF
cdr3_length: 15; d_call: TRBD1; j_call: TRBJ1-4; v_call: TRBV7-2; clone_size: NA; cdr3_nt: TGTGCCAGCAGCGGACGACAGGGGCCAAGGGAAAAACTGTTTTTT; cdr3_aa: CASSGRQGPREKLFF
cdr3_length: 17; d_call: TRBD1; j_call: TRBJ2-7; v_call: TRBV12-5; clone_size: NA; cdr3_nt: TGTGCTAGTGGTTTTCGTAGTCCCGGGACAGAGTCCTACGAGCAGTACTTC; cdr3_aa: CASGFRSPGTESYEQYF
cdr3_length: 12; d_call: TRBD1; j_call: TRBJ2-5; v_call: TRBV5-1; clone_size: NA; cdr3_nt: TGCGCCAGCAGGGACAGGTCAGAGATCCAGTACTTC; cdr3_aa: CASRDRSEIQYF
cdr3_length: 15; d_call: NA; j_call: TRBJ1-3; v_call: TRBV5-1; clone_size: NA; cdr3_nt: TGCGCCAGCAGCTTGAAGGGCCCCTCTGGAAACACCATATATTTT; cdr3_aa: CASSLKGPSGNTIYF
cdr3_length: 15; d_call: NA; j_call: TRBJ2-3; v_call: TRBV29-1; clone_size: few; cdr3_nt: TGCAGCGCCTCGGTCGGGGGCGGGATAGCAGATACGCAGTATTTT; cdr3_aa: CSASVGGGIADTQYF
cdr3_length: 12; d_call: NA; j_call: TRBJ1-1; v_call: TRBV6-2/TRBV6-3; clone_size: NA; cdr3_nt: TGTGCCAGCAGTCACCGGGGGTATGAAGCTTTCTTT; cdr3_aa: CASSHRGYEAFF
cdr3_length: 14; d_call: NA; j_call: TRBJ2-7; v_call: TRBV13; clone_size: few; cdr3_nt: TGTGCCAGCAGCTTAAGGGCAGGGAACCACGAGCAGTACTTC; cdr3_aa: CASSLRAGNHEQYF
cdr3_length: 13; d_call: NA; j_call: TRBJ2-1; v_call: TRBV7-8; clone_size: many; cdr3_nt: TGTGCCAGCAGCTTAGGTCAAGGCAATGAGCAGTTCTTC; cdr3_aa: CASSLGQGNEQFF
cdr3_length: 15; d_call: NA; j_call: TRBJ2-3; v_call: TRBV7-6; clone_size: few; cdr3_nt: TGTGCCAGCAGGCGTAAGACAGGTTCCACAGATACGCAGTATTTT; cdr3_aa: CASRRKTGSTDTQYF
cdr3_length: 21; d_call: TRBD2; j_call: TRBJ2-1; v_call: TRBV7-3; clone_size: few; cdr3_nt: TGTGCCAGCAGCCCCCCTCGGAAACGTCGGAGCGGGAGCTACCCCTACAATGAGCAGTTCTTC; cdr3_aa: CASSPPRKRRSGSYPYNEQFF
cdr3_length: 16; d_call: TRBD2; j_call: TRBJ2-4; v_call: TRBV19; clone_size: few; cdr3_nt: TGTGCCAGTAGTAACTTGGGACTAGCGTCCAAAAACATTCAGTACTTC; cdr3_aa: CASSNLGLASKNIQYF
cdr3_length: 14; d_call: NA; j_call: TRBJ2-7; v_call: TRBV7-9; clone_size: many; cdr3_nt: TGTGCCAGCAGTTTACCGGGACCGTCTTACGAGCAGTACTTC; cdr3_aa: CASSLPGPSYEQYF
cdr3_length: 13; d_call: NA; j_call: TRBJ2-1; v_call: TRBV6-1; clone_size: few; cdr3_nt: TGTGCCAGCAGCGTTCTAGGGTCCCGTGAGCAGTTCTTC; cdr3_aa: CASSVLGSREQFF
cdr3_length: 15; d_call: NA; j_call: TRBJ2-1; v_call: TRBV20-1; clone_size: NA; cdr3_nt: TGCAGTGCTAGTCCACCAGACGCCCCCTACAATGAGCAGTTCTTC; cdr3_aa: CSASPPDAPYNEQFF
cdr3_length: 16; d_call: NA; j_call: TRBJ1-5; v_call: TRBV5-1; clone_size: NA; cdr3_nt: TGCGCCAGCAGCTTGGACACTCCTTATAGCAATCAGCCCCAGCATTTT; cdr3_aa: CASSLDTPYSNQPQHF
cdr3_length: 15; d_call: NA; j_call: TRBJ2-2; v_call: TRBV7-3; clone_size: few; cdr3_nt: TGTGCCAGCACCCCGGGACCTGCGAACACCGGGGAGCTGTTTTTT; cdr3_aa: CASTPGPANTGELFF
cdr3_length: 13; d_call: NA; j_call: TRBJ1-5; v_call: TRBV9; clone_size: few; cdr3_nt: TGTGCCAGCAGCGTAACAGGTGGCCAGCCCCAGCATTTT; cdr3_aa: CASSVTGGQPQHF
cdr3_length: 16; d_call: NA; j_call: TRBJ2-4; v_call: TRBV12-3/TRBV12-4; clone_size: NA; cdr3_nt: TGTGCCAGCATTCGAAGAGGCGGGTTAGCCAAAAACATTCAGTACTTC; cdr3_aa: CASIRRGGLAKNIQYF
cdr3_length: 17; d_call: TRBD2; j_call: TRBJ2-2; v_call: TRBV12-3/TRBV12-4; clone_size: NA; cdr3_nt: TGTGCCAGCAGTTTAGCGCTGTCTAGCGGGAGAACCGGGGAGCTGTTTTTT; cdr3_aa: CASSLALSSGRTGELFF
cdr3_length: 14; d_call: NA; j_call: TRBJ2-1; v_call: TRBV18; clone_size: many; cdr3_nt: TGTGCCAGCTCACCACTAGTTGCAGAGGCTGAGCAGTTCTTC; cdr3_aa: CASSPLVAEAEQFF
cdr3_length: 15; d_call: NA; j_call: TRBJ1-4; v_call: TRBV7-9; clone_size: few; cdr3_nt: TGTGCCAGCAGCCCCTGGGGAGCAACTAATGAAAAACTGTTTTTT; cdr3_aa: CASSPWGATNEKLFF
cdr3_length: 17; d_call: NA; j_call: TRBJ1-1; v_call: TRBV18; clone_size: NA; cdr3_nt: TGTGCCAGCTCACCTCGGGCGGGGTCTAATATGAACACTGAAGCTTTCTTT; cdr3_aa: CASSPRAGSNMNTEAFF
cdr3_length: 16; d_call: TRBD2; j_call: TRBJ2-1; v_call: TRBV2; clone_size: NA; cdr3_nt: TGTGCCAGCAGGGACAGTGTTGGACTAGCGGGCCAAAGGCAGTTCTTC; cdr3_aa: CASRDSVGLAGQRQFF
cdr3_length: 16; d_call: TRBD2; j_call: TRBJ2-1; v_call: TRBV29-1; clone_size: few; cdr3_nt: TGCAGCGTTGAAGACGGTAGGGAGGGTGGCTACAATGAGCAGTTCTTC; cdr3_aa: CSVEDGREGGYNEQFF
cdr3_length: 18; d_call: TRBD2; j_call: TRBJ2-1; v_call: TRBV11-3; clone_size: NA; cdr3_nt: TGTGCCAGCAGCTTAGGCCAGACTAGCGGGAGGGCCTACAATGAGCAGTTCTTC; cdr3_aa: CASSLGQTSGRAYNEQFF
cdr3_length: 15; d_call: TRBD1; j_call: TRBJ1-1; v_call: TRBV5-1; clone_size: NA; cdr3_nt: TGCGCCAGCAGCTTGGTGGGACAGGGTGAAACTGAAGCTTTCTTT; cdr3_aa: CASSLVGQGETEAFF
cdr3_length: 14; d_call: TRBD1; j_call: TRBJ2-7; v_call: TRBV29-1; clone_size: NA; cdr3_nt: TGCAGCGTGGATTCGACAGGGTCTGCCTACGAGCAGTACTTC; cdr3_aa: CSVDSTGSAYEQYF
cdr3_length: 20; d_call: TRBD2; j_call: TRBJ2-1; v_call: TRBV3-1; clone_size: few; cdr3_nt: TGTGCCAGCAGCGGTGGGATGACTAGCGGGATTGATTTCTCCTACAATGAGCAGTTCTTC; cdr3_aa: CASSGGMTSGIDFSYNEQFF
cdr3_length: 17; d_call: TRBD2; j_call: TRBJ2-7; v_call: TRBV18; clone_size: NA; cdr3_nt: TGTGCCAGCTCACCGGCTCTCCGAGCGGGGTCACCTAAGGAGCAGTACTTC; cdr3_aa: CASSPALRAGSPKEQYF
cdr3_length: 14; d_call: TRBD2; j_call: TRBJ2-7; v_call: TRBV6-5; clone_size: NA; cdr3_nt: TGTGCCAGCAGTTACCTCCGGGAGGGAAGCGAGCAGTACTTC; cdr3_aa: CASSYLREGSEQYF
cdr3_length: 15; d_call: NA; j_call: TRBJ2-5; v_call: TRBV14; clone_size: NA; cdr3_nt: TGTGCCAGCAGCCAAGGGGTGGGCCTGATGGAGACCCAGTACTTC; cdr3_aa: CASSQGVGLMETQYF
cdr3_length: 14; d_call: TRBD2; j_call: TRBJ2-3; v_call: TRBV19; clone_size: few; cdr3_nt: TGTGCCAGCCTACTAGCGGGAGCGCCAGATACGCAGTATTTT; cdr3_aa: CASLLAGAPDTQYF
cdr3_length: 16; d_call: NA; j_call: TRBJ2-7; v_call: TRBV20-1; clone_size: NA; cdr3_nt: TGCAGTGCTAGAGAAGGGACCGGGACCGTCCCCTACGAGCAGTACTTC; cdr3_aa: CSAREGTGTVPYEQYF
cdr3_length: 17; d_call: TRBD2; j_call: TRBJ2-7; v_call: TRBV12-3/TRBV12-4; clone_size: NA; cdr3_nt: TGTGCCAGCAGTTTAGCGCAGGTTCTAGCGGGTAGCTACGAGCAGTACTTC; cdr3_aa: CASSLAQVLAGSYEQYF
cdr3_length: 13; d_call: TRBD1; j_call: TRBJ1-2; v_call: TRBV10-2; clone_size: NA; cdr3_nt: TGCGCCAGCAGTGGGACAGGGTTCGATGGCTACACCTTC; cdr3_aa: CASSGTGFDGYTF
cdr3_length: 17; d_call: NA; j_call: TRBJ2-5; v_call: TRBV14; clone_size: NA; cdr3_nt: TGTGCCAGCAGCCAAGATAGTCGGAACGGCCTACAAGAGACCCAGTACTTC; cdr3_aa: CASSQDSRNGLQETQYF
cdr3_length: 16; d_call: TRBD1; j_call: TRBJ2-7; v_call: TRBV4-1; clone_size: NA; cdr3_nt: TGCGCCAGCAGCCGACGCGAGGGACAGAAACGAAACGAGCAGTACTTC; cdr3_aa: CASSRREGQKRNEQYF
cdr3_length: 16; d_call: TRBD2; j_call: TRBJ2-7; v_call: TRBV20-1; clone_size: NA; cdr3_nt: TGCAGTGCTAGTCTGGCTAGCGGGAGAAGAGGCTACGAGCAGTACTTC; cdr3_aa: CSASLASGRRGYEQYF
cdr3_length: 16; d_call: NA; j_call: TRBJ2-7; v_call: TRBV9; clone_size: NA; cdr3_nt: TGTGCCAGCAGCCCATCGGGACGGTGGAACCCCTACGAGCAGTACTTC; cdr3_aa: CASSPSGRWNPYEQYF
cdr3_length: 15; d_call: NA; j_call: TRBJ1-2; v_call: TRBV12-3/TRBV12-4; clone_size: NA; cdr3_nt: TGTGCCAGCAGTTCTCTAAAGGGTTCTAGAGCGGGGTACACCTTC; cdr3_aa: CASSSLKGSRAGYTF
cdr3_length: 14; d_call: TRBD2; j_call: TRBJ2-1; v_call: TRBV27; clone_size: NA; cdr3_nt: TGTGCCACCCCGGGACTAGCGTATACCTACGAGCAGTTCTTC; cdr3_aa: CATPGLAYTYEQFF
cdr3_length: 16; d_call: NA; j_call: TRBJ2-7; v_call: TRBV4-1; clone_size: NA; cdr3_nt: TGCGCCAGCAGCCAAGACTTAGTAGCGGAAGGCTACGAGCAGTACTTC; cdr3_aa: CASSQDLVAEGYEQYF
cdr3_length: 12; d_call: NA; j_call: TRBJ2-5; v_call: TRBV3-1; clone_size: few; cdr3_nt: TGTGCCAGCAGCCAAGAGTCTTTTTACCAGTACTTC; cdr3_aa: CASSQESFYQYF
cdr3_length: 16; d_call: NA; j_call: TRBJ1-5; v_call: TRBV15; clone_size: NA; cdr3_nt: TGTGCCACCAGCAGACCACGCACAGGGAACAATCAGCCCCAGCATTTT; cdr3_aa: CATSRPRTGNNQPQHF
cdr3_length: 14; d_call: NA; j_call: TRBJ2-5; v_call: TRBV2; clone_size: NA; cdr3_nt: TGTGCCAGCATAACAGCAGGGATCCAAGAGACCCAGTACTTC; cdr3_aa: CASITAGIQETQYF
cdr3_length: 16; d_call: TRBD2; j_call: TRBJ2-7; v_call: TRBV5-1; clone_size: few; cdr3_nt: TGCGCCAGCAGCCCGTGGTCTAGCGGGGGAATCTACGAGCAGTACTTC; cdr3_aa: CASSPWSSGGIYEQYF